The source of this TCR beta chain is a study of cytotoxic CD8 clonotypes in ibrutinib-treated CLL. This CDR3 contains 15 residues. Germline trimming cut 5 bases from V and 1 base from J; bases unmatched to any gene: 7. Germline assignment: CDR1 SGHTA and CDR2 FQGTGA. This table comes from immunoSEQ multiplex PCR, and its TCRdb copy is limited to in-frame clones, with some not included. The sample has around 250,000 clones; 70% are singletons. This clone came up once. The TCR sequence derives from a human donor with chronic lymphocytic leukemia. This chain connects TRBV7-3 to TRBJ2-5; the match to TRBD1 covers 7 bases. The source material was PBMCs, sampled after 24 months of ibrutinib treatment. The DNA of the CDR3 is TGTGCCAGCAGCCGTGGGGACAGCACCCAAGAGACCCAGTACTTC. Its translation is CASSRGDSTQETQYF.